Below are 23 T cell receptor beta chains sequenced from a single sample in a study of blood T cells in healthy people across ages. Using a J-beta primer mix together with a sample-barcoded 5' primer, a second PCR was run for roughly 7 to 12 cycles. TCRdb re-derived calls from the 5' RACE reads in MiXCR, one entry per CDR3 protein. The data show about 750,000 distinct CDR3 sequences, with 40% to 65% seen just once and approximately 40% held by the top ten. Sequenced: blood. Receptors originate from a man at least 80 years old in good health.

The chain is built from TRBV12-3 or TRBV12-4 and TRBJ2-1, with 9 nucleotides matching TRBD2. CDR3 length: 14 residues. With 2 bases clipped from V and 10 bases from J, the junction kept 6 bases outside the gene matches. CDR3 DNA: TGTGCCAGCAGTTTAAGGGCTAGCGGGACCGAGCAGTTCTTC. Protein: CASSLRASGTEQFF.

This clonotype was observed a single time. The V and J genes are TRBV21-1 and TRBJ2-7; the table's D call of TRBD2 was not tested on the DNA. TRBV21-1 is a pseudogene. The CDR3 length is 14 residues. CDR3 DNA: TGTGCCAGCAGCAAAATAAGGGCAGGTGGCGAGCAGTACTTC. Translated, it gives CASSKIRAGGEQYF.

CDR3 DNA sequence: TGTGCCAGCAGCCAAAGAGGGGGAGGAGAGACCCAGTACTTC. Translating gives CASSQRGGGETQYF. The chain couples TRBV3-1 to TRBJ2-4; the D call may be TRBD1 or TRBD2 (6 bases each). The J call may be incorrect, as the DNA end agrees better with TRBJ2-5. CDR3 size: 14 residues. Per the germline V gene, CDR1 is LGHDT and CDR2 is YNNKEL (reference sequence).

The V call is TRBV3-1, the J call TRBJ2-3; D possibly matches TRBD1 or TRBD2 (5 bases each). Per the germline V gene, CDR1 is LGHDT and CDR2 is YNNKEL (reference sequence). CDR3 length: 15 amino acids. V lost 2 bases and J 5 bases, leaving 14 bases between the germline ends. CDR3 nucleotides: TGTGCCAGCAGCCAAATTGATAGGGGAGAAGATACGCAGTATTTT. It translates to CASSQIDRGEDTQYF.

The V and J genes are TRBV29-1 and TRBJ2-3; D gene uncertain. The V gene lost 3 bases and the J gene lost 4 bases, with 8 bases spanning the gap. Per germline, CDR1 SQVTM and CDR2 ANQGSEA. This CDR3 spans 12 amino acids. Here the CDR3 DNA reads TGCAGCGTTGACAGTTCAGCAGATACGCAGTATTTT. Amino acid sequence: CSVDSSADTQYF.

This clonotype was detected a few times. CDR3 protein: CASSKMDGTYGYTF. The CDR3 DNA reads TGTGCCAGCAGTAAGATGGACGGGACGTATGGCTACACCTTC. This sequence joins TRBV6-1 and TRBJ1-2; D may be TRBD1 (5 bases). V lost 5 bases, J lost 5 bases, and 15 bases lay in between. Germline V gene lookup returns CDR1 MNHNS and CDR2 SASEGT. The CDR3 consists of 14 residues.

This clonotype appeared a single time. V gene TRBV9 combines with J gene TRBJ1-6; tentatively, D is TRBD1 (6 bases). The CDR3 is made up of 15 amino acids. The V gene's germline CDR1 is SGDLS and CDR2 YYNGEE. V was shortened by 3 bases and J by 10 bases, with 17 bases between the two germline ends. The CDR3 nucleotides are TGTGCCAGCAGCGAGGGGGGAATCCCTATCTCACCCCTCCACTTT. Protein product: CASSEGGIPISPLHF. Based on the CDR3 plus reference TRBV9 and TRBJ1-6, the full variable domain is DSGVTQTPKHLITATGQRVTLRCSPRSGDLSVYWYQQSLDQGLQFLIQYYNGEERAKGNILERFSAQQFPDLHSELNLSSLELGDSALYFCASSEGGIPISPLHFGNGTRLTVT.

The sample holds a few counts of this clonotype. The V and J genes are TRBV10-3 and TRBJ2-7, with D perhaps TRBD1 (6 bases). This CDR3 spans 17 amino acids. V gave up 0 bases and J gave up 0 bases, with 15 bases separating them. Germline assignment: CDR1 ENHRY and CDR2 SYGVKD. The CDR3 sequence: CAISESGRLQGSYEQYF. CDR3 nucleotide sequence: TGTGCCATCAGTGAGTCGGGGAGATTACAGGGCTCCTACGAGCAGTACTTC.

The V and J genes are TRBV6-6 and TRBJ2-4; a possible D gene is TRBD1 (7 bases). TRBJ2-7 matches the DNA end more closely, so the J call is doubtful. The germline gives CDR1 MNHNY, CDR2 SVGAGI (reference sequence). The CDR3 loop spans 16 amino acids. The CDR3 region is CASSYPGRTGPSEQYF. CDR3 nucleotide sequence: TGTGCCAGCAGTTACCCGGGGAGGACAGGCCCTTCCGAGCAGTACTTC.

V and J are TRBV6-1 and TRBJ1-4; D remains ambiguous. CDR3 length equals 12 residues. V was shortened by 6 bases and J by 8 bases, with 10 bases between the two germline ends. Per the germline V gene, CDR1 is MNHNS and CDR2 is SASEGT. In DNA, the CDR3 is TGTGCCAGCAGGCTCTCGGGGGAAAAACTGTTTTTT. Protein sequence: CASRLSGEKLFF.

V is TRBV25-1 and J is TRBJ2-3, with D perhaps matching TRBD1 (5 bases). CDR1 is MGHDK and CDR2 is SYGVNS in the germline V gene. V dropped 3 bases and J dropped 5 bases, with 15 bases sitting between them. The CDR3 contains 15 residues. The CDR3 sequence: CASSDPKGRGDTQYF. CDR3 bases: TGTGCCAGCAGTGACCCTAAGGGGCGTGGAGATACGCAGTATTTT.

This clonotype was picked up a small number of times. A single base separates this from a much larger clone, so it may be a read error. V and J are TRBV5-1 and TRBJ2-7, with D perhaps matching TRBD1 (5 bases). Per the germline V gene, CDR1 is SGHRS and CDR2 is YFSETQ. This CDR3 has 14 amino acids. The V end was cut by 4 bases, the J end by 2 bases, with 13 bases between. The CDR3 loop reads CASSVDSGTYEQYF. DNA for the CDR3: TGCGCCAGCAGCGTGGATTCAGGGACCTACGAGCAGTACTTC.

The chain is built from TRBV14 and TRBJ1-2; 8 bases line up with TRBD1. V was pared by 2 bases and J by 7 bases, with 6 bases of the junction left unmatched. CDR1 is SGHDN and CDR2 is FVKESK in the germline V gene. The CDR3 totals 14 residues. The chain's CDR3 is CASSQMDRAGGYTF. CDR3 DNA sequence: TGTGCCAGCAGCCAAATGGACAGGGCCGGTGGCTACACCTTC.

CDR3 bases: TGCGCCAGCAGGGTCGGGAATAAGGAGACCCAGTACTTC. This encodes CASRVGNKETQYF. The V gene is TRBV5-1, the J gene TRBJ2-5; possible D gene TRBD2, 5 bases. V lost 5 bases and J 5 bases, leaving 13 bases between the germline ends. CDR3 length: 13 amino acids. The V gene's germline CDR1 is SGHRS and CDR2 YFSETQ.

The CDR3 sequence: CSAPGLAVTSGANVLTF. CDR3 nucleotide sequence: TGCAGTGCCCCCGGACTAGCGGTGACTTCTGGGGCCAACGTCCTGACTTTC. The chain couples TRBV20-1 to TRBJ2-6; 10 bases are shared with TRBD2. CDR3 size: 17 residues. V trimming: 6 bases; J trimming: 1 base; junction bases outside the gene matches: 9. The V gene's germline CDR1 is DFQATT and CDR2 SNEGSKA (reference sequence).

In nucleotides, the CDR3 is TGTGCCAGCAGCCGATCACAGGGAGGGCACAGATACGCGTATTTT. It yields the protein CASSRSQGGHRYAYF. This chain links TRBV3-1 with TRBJ2-3; tentative D call: TRBD2 (7 bases). The CDR3 has 15 residues. V lost 4 bases and J 14 bases, leaving 25 bases between the germline ends. Germline CDR1 is LGHDT and CDR2 is YNNKEL (reference sequence).

This clonotype was recorded a few times. The chain uses TRBV2 and TRBJ2-6; the match to TRBD1 covers 8 bases. CDR3 size: 15 residues. The germline gives CDR1 SNHLY, CDR2 FYNNEI. The junction had 3 bases not matched to a gene; V was cut back by 8 bases and J by 0 bases. The CDR3 protein is CASDTGGSGANVLTF. The CDR3 DNA reads TGTGCCAGCGATACAGGGGGCTCTGGGGCCAACGTCCTGACTTTC.

The rearrangement links TRBV27 to TRBJ2-3, with TRBD2 matching 12 bases. J gave up 5 bases and V 3 bases, and 3 bases lay outside the gene matches. There are 15 residues in the CDR3. The germline CDR1 and CDR2 sequences are MNHEY and SMNVEV (reference sequence). CDR3 in amino acids: CASSFLLAGGDTQYF. In nucleotides, the CDR3 is TGTGCCAGCAGTTTTTTACTAGCGGGGGGAGATACGCAGTATTTT.

The gene calls are TRBV20-1 and TRBJ1-1; 7 nucleotides match TRBD1. V lost 3 bases, J lost 7 bases, and 8 bases stayed unmatched. Germline V lookup: CDR1 DFQATT, CDR2 SNEGSKA (reference sequence). The CDR3 totals 13 residues. The CDR3 loop is CSARRTGGSEAFF. As DNA, the CDR3 is TGCAGTGCTAGGCGGACAGGAGGCAGTGAAGCTTTCTTT.

A few counts support this clonotype. The chain uses TRBV29-1 and TRBJ1-1; unclear D gene. CDR1 is SQVTM, CDR2 ANQGSEA, per germline. V lost 4 bases, J lost 1 base, and 7 bases lay in between. The CDR3 sequence is 12 residues long. The CDR3 protein is CSVGRQNTEAFF. Written as DNA, the CDR3 is TGCAGCGTTGGGCGGCAGAACACTGAAGCTTTCTTT. The variable domain in full, completed from reference TRBV29-1 and TRBJ1-1, reads SAVISQKPSRDICQRGTSLTIQCQVDSQVTMMFWYRQQPGQSLTLIATANQGSEATYESGFVIDKFPISRPNLTFSTLTVSNMSPEDSSIYLCSVGRQNTEAFFGQGTRLTVV.

The rearrangement uses TRBV10-3 and TRBJ1-4, with D possibly TRBD1 on 5 matching bases. This CDR3 spans 14 amino acids. The germline V and J ends were trimmed by 3 bases and 8 bases, with 13 bases remaining between them. The V gene's germline CDR1 is ENHRY and CDR2 SYGVKD. The CDR3 DNA reads as TGTGCCATCAGTGATTCCCCTCAGGGCGAAAAACTGTTTTTT. This sequence encodes CAISDSPQGEKLFF.

A word on this clonotype: Mismatch with germline at one junction end may stem from a read error. The chain employs TRBV5-1 and TRBJ2-7; TRBD2 aligns across 8 bases. Germline V CDR1 and CDR2: SGHRS, YFSETQ. CDR3 length: 16 amino acids. Here the CDR3 reads CASTLESAGGPYEQYF. The DNA of the CDR3 is TGCGCCAGCACCTTGGAGAGTGCGGGAGGACCCTACGAGCAGTACTTC.

The chain carries TRBV29-1 and TRBJ1-5, with TRBD1 identical over 8 bases. V lost 5 bases to trimming and J lost 3 bases; unmatched junction nucleotides: 9. The CDR3 spans 15 residues. CDR1 and CDR2 (germline): SQVTM, ANQGSEA. The CDR3 nucleotides read TGCAGCGTTAGAGTCTCGGGACAGGTCAATCAGCCCCAGCATTTT. Translated: CSVRVSGQVNQPQHF.